This entry is about one T cell receptor beta chain. The germline V gene encodes CDR1 MNHEY and CDR2 SMNVEV (reference sequence). The CDR3 runs 15 residues. J was trimmed by 11 bases and V by 4 bases; bases with no gene match: 14. The sample is drawn from a study of blood T cell repertoires in COVID-19. Study-level information: From the United States, Italy and Spain came samples of acute and convalescent COVID-19. From T cells, B-cell-depleted T cells, or PBMCs came the material, which was cDNA or gDNA.

Original analysis: Reference gene primer amplification gave nucleated cell count estimates. Sequenced by immunoSEQ multiplex PCR; TCRdb stores in-frame clones only, minus some. D and trimming come from the DNA, and the V and J calls and clone size come from that table. The sample records 220,000 or so clones, less than 90% being singletons. Participants, about 18 to 100 years old, spanned 24 US areas. V and J are TRBV27 and TRBJ1-1, with 9 bases matching TRBD1. The clonotype was recovered from a woman aged 40 to 49 who had recovered from COVID-19. Specimen: PBMCs or T cells enriched from blood (not recorded which). CDR3 sequence (DNA): TGTGCCAGCAGTTACGAACCCGGGACAGGGTTTTCCGCTTTCTTT. Translation: CASSYEPGTGFSAFF.